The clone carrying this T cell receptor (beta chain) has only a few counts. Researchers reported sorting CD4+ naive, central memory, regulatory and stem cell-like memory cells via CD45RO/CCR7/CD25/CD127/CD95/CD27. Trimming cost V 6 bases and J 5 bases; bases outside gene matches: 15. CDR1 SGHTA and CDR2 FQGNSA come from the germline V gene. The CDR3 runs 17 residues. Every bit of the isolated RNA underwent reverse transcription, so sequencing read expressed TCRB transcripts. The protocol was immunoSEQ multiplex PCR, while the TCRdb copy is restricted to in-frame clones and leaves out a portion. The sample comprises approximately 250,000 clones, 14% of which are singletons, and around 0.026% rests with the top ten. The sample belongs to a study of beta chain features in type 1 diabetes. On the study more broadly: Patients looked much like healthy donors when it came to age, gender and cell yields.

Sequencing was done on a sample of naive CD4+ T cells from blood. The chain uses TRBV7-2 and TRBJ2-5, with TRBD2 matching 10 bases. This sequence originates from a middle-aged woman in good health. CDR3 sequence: CASSRPTGTSVQETQYF. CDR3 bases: TGTGCCAGCAGTCGACCAACCGGGACTAGCGTCCAGGAGACCCAGTACTTC.